Shown below are 20 T cell receptor beta chains from a single sample sequenced in a study of blood T cell repertoires in COVID-19. Clones were read by immunoSEQ multiplex PCR, and TCRdb kept only the in-frame ones, dropping some. The repertoire holds approximately 110,000 clones, with approximately 81% as singletons. Sequences were obtained from peripheral blood. These TCRs come from a human donor in a cohort sampled during active COVID-19.

The rearrangement links TRBV15 to TRBJ2-3; 13 positions match TRBD2. After removal of 5 bases from V and 2 bases from J, the junction contained 10 bases not matched to a gene. CDR3 length: 18 amino acids. Germline CDR1 is LNHNV and CDR2 is YYDKDF (reference sequence). CDR3 in amino acids: CATSVTPGLAGNTDTQYF. The CDR3 nucleotides read TGTGCCACCAGCGTGACCCCGGGACTAGCGGGGAACACAGATACGCAGTATTTT.

The chain employs TRBV13 and TRBJ1-6; no firm D call. The CDR3 contains 14 residues. V lost 3 bases to trimming and J lost 7 bases, with 10 bases between them. The V gene's germline CDR1 is PRHDT and CDR2 FYEKMQ (reference sequence). Written as DNA, the CDR3 is TGTGCCAGCAGCTTGGACTTTTCCAATTCACCCCTCCACTTT. Translation gives CASSLDFSNSPLHF.

The chain recombines TRBV3-1 (or the pseudogene TRBV3-2) with TRBJ1-2, with D uncertain. V lost 3 bases and J 2 bases, leaving 16 bases between the germline ends. CDR3 length equals 16 residues. Germline V CDR1 and CDR2: LGHDT, YNNKEL (reference sequence). CDR3 in amino acids: CASSHGRALQNYGYTF. CDR3 coding DNA: TGTGCCAGCAGCCATGGGAGGGCACTACAGAACTATGGCTACACCTTC.

The chain couples TRBV27 to TRBJ2-1, with a weak D call TRBD1 (5 bases). V was shortened by 1 base and J by 9 bases, with 13 bases between the two germline ends. Germline V gene lookup returns CDR1 MNHEY and CDR2 SMNVEV (reference sequence). CDR3 size: 14 residues. In DNA form, the CDR3 reads TGTGCCAGCAGTTTATATGGCCAGGGCAGTGAGCAGTTCTTC. Protein sequence: CASSLYGQGSEQFF.

The sample holds one count of this clone. The chain combines TRBV5-4 with TRBJ2-5; D might be TRBD2 (7 bases). The germline V gene encodes CDR1 SGHNT and CDR2 YYREEE (reference sequence). This CDR3 has 15 residues. Deletions cut 0 bases from V and 5 bases from J, with 14 bases between. This chain's CDR3 is CASSLGGGSSETQYF. The CDR3 nucleotides read TGTGCCAGCAGCTTGGGGGGGGGCTCTTCGGAGACCCAGTACTTC.

Only one count was recorded for this clone. The chain uses TRBV23-1 and TRBJ1-2; 8 bases agree with TRBD1. TRBV23-1 is labeled an ORF, and its function is uncertain. With V trimmed by 0 bases and J by 3 bases, 3 bases remained unmatched. The CDR3 has 15 amino acids. The CDR3 region has the DNA TGCGCCAGCAGTCAATCGGACAGGGCTGACTATGGCTACACCTTC. It translates to CASSQSDRADYGYTF.

This chain joins TRBV6-6 and TRBJ2-7, with D perhaps TRBD2 (5 bases). Trimming took off 0 bases at V and 0 bases at J, with 9 bases between the two ends. The CDR3 is 15 amino acids. From germline, CDR1 is MNHNY and CDR2 SVGAGI (reference sequence). CDR3 in amino acids: CASSYSPGSSYEQYF. The CDR3 DNA follows: TGTGCCAGCAGTTACTCGCCGGGAAGCTCCTACGAGCAGTACTTC.

This chain joins TRBV19 and TRBJ2-6; D may be TRBD1 (5 bases). V lost 6 bases, J lost 0 bases, and 9 bases lay in between. The germline V gene has CDR1 LNHDA and CDR2 SQIVND (reference sequence). There are 15 residues in the CDR3. This CDR3 is CASRTANSGANVLTF. The CDR3, as DNA: TGTGCCAGTAGGACAGCCAACTCTGGGGCCAACGTCCTGACTTTC.

The chain has TRBV5-1 and TRBJ1-2; no clear D gene. Per germline, CDR1 SGHRS and CDR2 YFSETQ. This CDR3 has 15 amino acids. The ends were cut back, 0 bases at V and 4 bases at J, with 13 bases in the middle. As DNA, the CDR3 is TGCGCCAGCAGCTTGGACGGAGGACCCGGCTATGGCTACACCTTC. This translates into CASSLDGGPGYGYTF.

The rearrangement links TRBV2 to TRBJ1-1; D gene uncertain. This CDR3 comprises 12 residues. Trimming left V 3 bases short and J 4 bases short, with 6 bases between. CDR1 and CDR2 from the germline V gene are SNHLY and FYNNEI. This CDR3 is CASSDPGTEAFF. DNA for the CDR3: TGTGCCAGCAGTGATCCCGGCACTGAAGCTTTCTTT.

The rearrangement links TRBV5-1 to TRBJ1-1, with D unresolved. V was shortened by 0 bases and J by 4 bases, with 13 bases between the two germline ends. The CDR3 is made up of 15 amino acids. Germline V lookup: CDR1 SGHRS, CDR2 YFSETQ. CDR3 region: CASSLDNPSGTEAFF. The DNA for the CDR3 is TGCGCCAGCAGCTTGGATAACCCCAGCGGCACTGAAGCTTTCTTT.

The CDR3 DNA sequence: TGCAGCGCCGGGCCGGGACAGGGGATCAGGGTTGAAAAACTGTTTTTT. Translating it yields CSAGPGQGIRVEKLFF. The chain joins TRBV29-1 to TRBJ1-4, with 10 positions matching TRBD1. Trimming cost V 7 bases and J 7 bases; bases outside gene matches: 15. This CDR3 region has 16 residues. From germline, CDR1 is SQVTM and CDR2 ANQGSEA.

The genes are TRBV6-5 and TRBJ2-6, with D hard to call. Germline lookup yields CDR1 MNHEY and CDR2 SVGAGI. The CDR3 runs 16 residues. The V and J ends lost 2 bases and 2 bases respectively, with 10 bases between them. CDR3 sequence (DNA): TGTGCCAGCAGTTACATTCCCGAGGCTGGGGCCAACGTCCTGACTTTC. Translated, it gives CASSYIPEAGANVLTF.

The gene calls are TRBV28 and TRBJ1-4; 7 bases match TRBD1. Per the germline V gene, CDR1 is MDHEN and CDR2 is SYDVKM. The CDR3 runs 12 residues. After removal of 2 bases from V and 13 bases from J, the junction contained 4 bases not matched to a gene. This CDR3 reads CASSLGGGLLFF. Written as DNA, the CDR3 is TGTGCCAGCAGTTTAGGAGGGGGCCTACTGTTTTTT.

V and J are TRBV7-6 and TRBJ2-2; perhaps TRBD1 as D (5 bases). Germline V CDR1 and CDR2: SGHVS, FNYEAQ. Trimming took 5 bases from V and 3 from J, leaving 10 bases between them. The CDR3 length is 14 residues. The CDR3 loop reads CASSRPGYTGELFF. The DNA of the CDR3 is TGTGCCAGCAGCAGACCAGGGTACACCGGGGAGCTGTTTTTT.

J is TRBJ1-3 and V is TRBV10-3, with no clear D. Per germline, CDR1 ENHRY and CDR2 SYGVKD. The CDR3 is 15 amino acids. Trimming took off 6 bases at V and 0 bases at J, with 12 bases between the two ends. Here the CDR3 reads CAIRQDDTSGNTIYF. The DNA of the CDR3 is TGTGCCATCAGACAAGATGACACCTCTGGAAACACCATATATTTT.

The chain couples TRBV30 to TRBJ2-4; 7 nucleotides line up with TRBD1. The V gene end was trimmed by 8 bases and the J gene end by 5 bases; junction bases not matched to a gene: 6. CDR3 length equals 12 residues. Looked up from germline, CDR1 is GTSNPN and CDR2 is SVGIG (reference sequence). CDR3 sequence reads: CAVSTGENIQYF. The CDR3 DNA sequence: TGTGCCGTCTCTACAGGGGAAAACATTCAGTACTTC.

This chain links TRBV4-1 with TRBJ2-1; D is perhaps TRBD1 (8 bases). V shed 1 base and J shed 9 bases, with 19 bases lying between them. Per the germline V gene, CDR1 is MGHRA and CDR2 is YSYEKL. CDR3 size: 16 residues. CDR3 amino acids: CASSQGHRGGLFEQFF. The CDR3 DNA reads TGCGCCAGCAGCCAAGGGCACAGGGGGGGTTTGTTTGAGCAGTTCTTC.

This clone has a single count. V and J are TRBV9 and TRBJ2-5; 7 bases align to TRBD1. Germline assignment: CDR1 SGDLS and CDR2 YYNGEE. The ends lost 3 bases at V and 4 bases at J; junction bases unmatched: 18. The CDR3 sequence is 18 residues long. The CDR3 nucleotides read TGTGCCAGCAGCGGATGGACCGAGAAGGGACAGTTGAGAGAGACCCAGTACTTC. This translates into CASSGWTEKGQLRETQYF.

The chain is built from TRBV6-5 and TRBJ2-1; TRBD1 matches at 8 bases. Germline lookup yields CDR1 MNHEY and CDR2 SVGAGI. The CDR3 runs 15 residues. The junction had 8 bases not matched to a gene; V was cut back by 3 bases and J by 7 bases. The CDR3 nucleotides read TGTGCCAGCAGTTATGGGGACAGGAAAGTAAATGAGCAGTTCTTC. It specifies CASSYGDRKVNEQFF.